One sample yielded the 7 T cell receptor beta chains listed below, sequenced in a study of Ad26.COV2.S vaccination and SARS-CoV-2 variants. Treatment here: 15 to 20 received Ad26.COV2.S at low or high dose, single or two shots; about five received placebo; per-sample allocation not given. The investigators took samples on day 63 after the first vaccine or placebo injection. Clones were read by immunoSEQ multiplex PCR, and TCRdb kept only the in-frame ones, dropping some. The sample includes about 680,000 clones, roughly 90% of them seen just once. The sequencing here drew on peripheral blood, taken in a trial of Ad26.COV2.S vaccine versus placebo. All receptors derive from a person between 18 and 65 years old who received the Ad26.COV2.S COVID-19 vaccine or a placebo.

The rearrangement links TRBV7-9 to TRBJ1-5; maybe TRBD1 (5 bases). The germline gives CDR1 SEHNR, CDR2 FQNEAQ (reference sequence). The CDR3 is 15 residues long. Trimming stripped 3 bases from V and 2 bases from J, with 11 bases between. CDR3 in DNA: TGTGCCAGCAGCTTGGACACGGTCGGCAATCAGCCCCAGCATTTT. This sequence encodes CASSLDTVGNQPQHF.

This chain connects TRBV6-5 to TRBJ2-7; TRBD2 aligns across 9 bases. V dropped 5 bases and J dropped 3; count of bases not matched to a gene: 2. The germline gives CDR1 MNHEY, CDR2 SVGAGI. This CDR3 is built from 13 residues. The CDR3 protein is CASSPSGNYEQYF. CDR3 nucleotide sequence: TGTGCCAGCAGTCCTAGCGGGAACTACGAGCAGTACTTC.

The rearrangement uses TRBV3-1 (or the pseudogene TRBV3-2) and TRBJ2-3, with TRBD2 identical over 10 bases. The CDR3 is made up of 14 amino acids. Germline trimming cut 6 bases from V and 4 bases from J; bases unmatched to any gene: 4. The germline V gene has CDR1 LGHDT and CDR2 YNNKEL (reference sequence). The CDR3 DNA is TGTGCCAGCAGTCCTAGCGGGAGCTCAGATACGCAGTATTTT. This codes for CASSPSGSSDTQYF.

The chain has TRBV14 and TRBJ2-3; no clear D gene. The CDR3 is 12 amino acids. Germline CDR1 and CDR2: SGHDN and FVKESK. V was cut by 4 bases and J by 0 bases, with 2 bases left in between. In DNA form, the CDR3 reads TGTGCCAGCAGCCTGAGCACAGATACGCAGTATTTT. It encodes CASSLSTDTQYF. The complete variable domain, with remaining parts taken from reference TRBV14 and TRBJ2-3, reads EAGVTQFPSHSVIEKGQTVTLRCDPISGHDNLYWYRRVMGKEIKFLLHFVKESKQDESGMPNNRFLAERTGGTYSTLKVQPAELEDSGVYFCASSLSTDTQYFGPGTRLTVL.

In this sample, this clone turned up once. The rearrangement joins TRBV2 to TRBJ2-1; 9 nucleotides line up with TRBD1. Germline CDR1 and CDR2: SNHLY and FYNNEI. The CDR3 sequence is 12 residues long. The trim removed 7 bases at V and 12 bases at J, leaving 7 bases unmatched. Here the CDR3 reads CASKPETGGQFF. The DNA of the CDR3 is TGTGCCAGCAAGCCCGAGACAGGGGGGCAGTTCTTC.

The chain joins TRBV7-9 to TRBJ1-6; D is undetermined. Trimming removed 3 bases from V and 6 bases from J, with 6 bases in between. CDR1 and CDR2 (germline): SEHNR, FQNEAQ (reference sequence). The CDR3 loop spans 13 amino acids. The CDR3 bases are TGTGCCAGCAGCTTTTCTATTAATTCACCCCTCCACTTT. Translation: CASSFSINSPLHF.

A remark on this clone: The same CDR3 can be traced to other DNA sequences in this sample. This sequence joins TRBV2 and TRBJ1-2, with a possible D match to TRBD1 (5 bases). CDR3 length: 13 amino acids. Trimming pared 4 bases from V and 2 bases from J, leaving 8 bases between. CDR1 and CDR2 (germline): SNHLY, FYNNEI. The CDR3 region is CASSGQGNYGYTF. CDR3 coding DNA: TGTGCCAGCAGTGGTCAGGGAAACTATGGCTACACCTTC.